This T cell receptor beta chain came from a study of T cell responses to AZD1222 COVID-19 vaccine. Across the study: Pooling covered second doses at about 4 or about 12 weeks. General study results and limits: Females outnumbered males among donors, who were mostly white British; clonal diversity was possibly underestimated. Nearly half of spike-specific TCRs reportedly go after variant regions that carry no mutations. Vaccine-associated CD4 TCRs ranged over spike, dominating at 160-218 and 743-854.

Method: immunoSEQ multiplex PCR; TCRdb's copy keeps in-frame clones and lacks some. The table shows 170,000 or so clones, with 90% occurring only once. With regard to this clone: The antigen remains unidentified.

Germline V lookup: CDR1 WNHNN, CDR2 SYGVQD (reference sequence). Trimming stripped 3 bases from V and 3 bases from J, with 12 bases between. CDR3 length: 14 amino acids. The chain joins TRBV10-1 to TRBJ2-7, with a tentative D call TRBD1 (5 bases). The source material was peripheral blood, sampled on day 0 of AZD1222 vaccination. The TCR comes from an adult in good health. CDR3 bases: TGCGCCAGCAGTGATTTCCGACAGTTCTACGAGCAGTACTTC. It translates to CASSDFRQFYEQYF.